Listed below are T cell receptor beta chains from one sample, sequenced in a study of T cells after yellow fever vaccination. TCRdb independently ran MiXCR on the 5' RACE reads; one entry per CDR3 protein. The repertoire holds about 400,000 distinct CDR3 sequences, with approximately 6% as singletons. The sample was PBMCs, taken 5 days after the yellow fever booster vaccination. All receptors come from a man aged 25-45 years who received the YFV17D yellow fever vaccine. Each CDR3 is given with its conserved first and last residue. The D gene is left open where the match is weak.

d_gene: -; len: 15; j_gene: TRBJ2-7; v_gene: TRBV30; CDR3aa: CAWSVHPRGGNEQYF
d_gene: -; len: 15; j_gene: TRBJ2-2; v_gene: TRBV20-1; CDR3aa: CSAFRILGNTGELFF
d_gene: -; len: 15; j_gene: TRBJ2-5; v_gene: TRBV5-4; CDR3aa: CASSEPDGQRETQYF
d_gene: -; len: 15; j_gene: TRBJ1-6; v_gene: TRBV20-1; CDR3aa: CSARAGGWGNSPLHF
d_gene: TRBD1; len: 14; j_gene: TRBJ1-1; v_gene: TRBV6-5; CDR3aa: CATSQGALNTEAFF
d_gene: -; len: 13; j_gene: TRBJ2-7; v_gene: TRBV7-2; CDR3aa: CASSLGREYEQYF
d_gene: -; len: 16; j_gene: TRBJ2-3; v_gene: TRBV5-1; CDR3aa: CASSPREGGGVDTQYF
d_gene: -; len: 15; j_gene: TRBJ2-5; v_gene: TRBV7-2; CDR3aa: CASTQFQAVGETQYF
d_gene: TRBD1; len: 15; j_gene: TRBJ1-1; v_gene: TRBV20-1; CDR3aa: CSAQHPGTGNTEAFF
d_gene: TRBD1; len: 16; j_gene: TRBJ2-2; v_gene: TRBV5-3; CDR3aa: CASSLPTTGTGGELFF
d_gene: TRBD1; len: 15; j_gene: TRBJ1-2; v_gene: TRBV29-1; CDR3aa: CSVDSGQGFLYGYTF
d_gene: TRBD1; len: 17; j_gene: TRBJ1-4; v_gene: TRBV6-1; CDR3aa: CASRRPAGQTTNEKLFF
d_gene: -; len: 18; j_gene: TRBJ2-3; v_gene: TRBV5-1; CDR3aa: CASSFLAGTLVIRDTQYF
d_gene: -; len: 16; j_gene: TRBJ1-1; v_gene: TRBV4-2; CDR3aa: CASSQDQSTVNTEAFF
d_gene: -; len: 15; j_gene: TRBJ2-1; v_gene: TRBV27; CDR3aa: CASSARGRVYNEQFF
d_gene: -; len: 15; j_gene: TRBJ2-3; v_gene: TRBV20-1; CDR3aa: CSARGGNVITDTQYF
d_gene: -; len: 13; j_gene: TRBJ2-7; v_gene: TRBV6-2/TRBV6-3; CDR3aa: CASSSTRVHEQYF
d_gene: -; len: 12; j_gene: TRBJ2-7; v_gene: TRBV5-4; CDR3aa: CASSSATYEQYF
d_gene: -; len: 12; j_gene: TRBJ2-1; v_gene: TRBV4-3; CDR3aa: CASSQRQGEQFF
d_gene: TRBD2; len: 13; j_gene: TRBJ2-7; v_gene: TRBV6-2/TRBV6-3; CDR3aa: CASTLAGVYEQYF
d_gene: TRBD2; len: 19; j_gene: TRBJ2-2; v_gene: TRBV7-3; CDR3aa: CASSFPRTSGRGNTGELFF
d_gene: TRBD2; len: 15; j_gene: TRBJ2-1; v_gene: TRBV5-1; CDR3aa: CASSLLRAGDYEQFF
d_gene: -; len: 15; j_gene: TRBJ1-6; v_gene: TRBV27; CDR3aa: CASRLGGPDNSPLHF
d_gene: -; len: 13; j_gene: TRBJ2-5; v_gene: TRBV12-3/TRBV12-4; CDR3aa: CASSFMSGETQYF
d_gene: -; len: 17; j_gene: TRBJ2-1; v_gene: TRBV11-2; CDR3aa: CASSPRAWVGSYNEQFF
d_gene: -; len: 14; j_gene: TRBJ2-5; v_gene: TRBV11-3; CDR3aa: CASSPGRLEETQYF
d_gene: -; len: 13; j_gene: TRBJ2-3; v_gene: TRBV27; CDR3aa: CASSSADTYTQYF
d_gene: TRBD1; len: 15; j_gene: TRBJ1-4; v_gene: TRBV7-2; CDR3aa: CASSQGQGGGEKLFF
d_gene: -; len: 13; j_gene: TRBJ2-7; v_gene: TRBV7-6; CDR3aa: CASSLEISYEQYF
d_gene: TRBD1; len: 14; j_gene: TRBJ1-2; v_gene: TRBV29-1; CDR3aa: CSVPGTGGYYGYTF
d_gene: -; len: 18; j_gene: TRBJ2-3; v_gene: TRBV25-1; CDR3aa: CASSDVSSRVSGKDTQYF